A selection of T cell receptor beta chains follows, all from one sample in a study of vaccination and CD4 T cells after COVID-19. No antigens are known for them. TCRdb reprocessed the PCR reads via MiXCR and lists one record per CDR3 protein. The table lists about 4,100 distinct CDR3 sequences, about 20% of them singletons. The sequencing used CD4+ T cells from blood, cultured in vitro, collected after SARS-CoV-2 vaccination. The receptors were gathered from a human donor who had recovered from COVID-19. Each CDR3 is given without its conserved first and last residue. Fields, in order: D gene, V gene, clone size, J gene, CDR3 protein. A D gene is named only where the DNA matches it firmly. Clone size appears in some rows only: once, few, many, or a class for an expanded clone.

D gene: TRBD2
V gene: TRBV10-3
clone size: medium-sized
J gene: TRBJ2-3
CDR3 protein: AMRGAYSTDTQY

D gene: TRBD1
V gene: TRBV10-1
clone size: few
J gene: TRBJ1-1
CDR3 protein: ASRRQGSAEAF

D gene: -
V gene: TRBV5-4
clone size: few
J gene: TRBJ1-2
CDR3 protein: ASSLGVGSAYGYT

D gene: TRBD1
V gene: TRBV5-4
clone size: -
J gene: TRBJ2-7
CDR3 protein: ASSLDLRTGAFEQY

D gene: -
V gene: TRBV6-5
clone size: -
J gene: TRBJ1-2
CDR3 protein: ASSYSARDSDGYT

D gene: -
V gene: TRBV4-2
clone size: -
J gene: TRBJ1-5
CDR3 protein: ASSLNWAGNQPQH

D gene: TRBD1
V gene: TRBV5-1
clone size: -
J gene: TRBJ1-1
CDR3 protein: ASSRRTGGMNTEAF

D gene: -
V gene: TRBV28
clone size: medium-sized
J gene: TRBJ2-3
CDR3 protein: ASSVRGDTQY

D gene: TRBD2
V gene: TRBV20-1
clone size: -
J gene: TRBJ2-1
CDR3 protein: SARDWVTGGGSLSEQF

D gene: TRBD1
V gene: TRBV6-5
clone size: medium-sized
J gene: TRBJ2-1
CDR3 protein: ASSLDGTAYNEQF

D gene: -
V gene: TRBV27
clone size: few
J gene: TRBJ2-3
CDR3 protein: ASRPPAGWGDTQY

D gene: -
V gene: TRBV5-5
clone size: -
J gene: TRBJ2-4
CDR3 protein: ASSGLAKNIQY

D gene: -
V gene: TRBV6-5
clone size: medium-sized
J gene: TRBJ2-7
CDR3 protein: ASSLTTLGHEQY

D gene: -
V gene: TRBV20-1
clone size: medium-sized
J gene: TRBJ1-2
CDR3 protein: SATMANYGYT

D gene: -
V gene: TRBV29-1
clone size: -
J gene: TRBJ1-1
CDR3 protein: SVEGIMNTEAF

D gene: TRBD1
V gene: TRBV2
clone size: -
J gene: TRBJ1-2
CDR3 protein: ASSGWDRGLVNGYT

D gene: -
V gene: TRBV7-2
clone size: medium-sized
J gene: TRBJ1-2
CDR3 protein: ASSFPAQSYGYT

D gene: -
V gene: TRBV27
clone size: few
J gene: TRBJ2-1
CDR3 protein: ASSLVGGRVGRNEQF

D gene: -
V gene: TRBV6-4
clone size: once
J gene: TRBJ1-1
CDR3 protein: ASRRTEDKTMNTEAF

D gene: TRBD1
V gene: TRBV28
clone size: medium-sized
J gene: TRBJ1-5
CDR3 protein: ASRSRGQGWNQPQH

D gene: TRBD2
V gene: TRBV10-3
clone size: -
J gene: TRBJ2-7
CDR3 protein: AISKSLAGTSGSYEQY

D gene: -
V gene: TRBV7-3
clone size: medium-sized
J gene: TRBJ1-2
CDR3 protein: ASSLLAGEIDYGYT

D gene: TRBD2
V gene: TRBV5-5
clone size: -
J gene: TRBJ2-5
CDR3 protein: ASSPGGGFGTQY

D gene: TRBD1
V gene: TRBV5-5
clone size: few
J gene: TRBJ2-7
CDR3 protein: ASSSTGVKGEQY

D gene: TRBD1
V gene: TRBV28
clone size: -
J gene: TRBJ1-1
CDR3 protein: ASSLSPGQELNTEAF

D gene: -
V gene: TRBV2
clone size: -
J gene: TRBJ2-7
CDR3 protein: ASSSTTSQGAEQY

D gene: -
V gene: TRBV28
clone size: medium-sized
J gene: TRBJ1-1
CDR3 protein: ASSLVGASEAF

D gene: -
V gene: TRBV5-6
clone size: -
J gene: TRBJ2-7
CDR3 protein: ASSLAAYEQY

D gene: -
V gene: TRBV4-2
clone size: -
J gene: TRBJ1-2
CDR3 protein: ASRPGTGLNYGYT

D gene: -
V gene: TRBV7-3
clone size: medium-sized
J gene: TRBJ2-6
CDR3 protein: ATARSGANVLT

D gene: -
V gene: TRBV7-8
clone size: medium-sized
J gene: TRBJ1-2
CDR3 protein: ASSLERDYGYT

D gene: -
V gene: TRBV24-1
clone size: medium-sized
J gene: TRBJ1-2
CDR3 protein: ATSVQNYGYT

D gene: -
V gene: TRBV5-8
clone size: -
J gene: TRBJ2-7
CDR3 protein: ASSMPGTHLAYEQY

D gene: -
V gene: TRBV7-2
clone size: medium-sized
J gene: TRBJ2-7
CDR3 protein: ASSPHQGYEQY

D gene: -
V gene: TRBV7-3
clone size: few
J gene: TRBJ1-1
CDR3 protein: ASSPTRETTEAF

D gene: -
V gene: TRBV29-1
clone size: -
J gene: TRBJ2-3
CDR3 protein: SASGTAYTDTQY

D gene: TRBD1
V gene: TRBV20-1
clone size: few
J gene: TRBJ2-7
CDR3 protein: SARTGGPYEQY

D gene: -
V gene: TRBV6-4
clone size: -
J gene: TRBJ2-6
CDR3 protein: ASSAWESGANVLT

D gene: -
V gene: TRBV18
clone size: -
J gene: TRBJ1-5
CDR3 protein: ASSSGGVPRIGGNQPQH

D gene: TRBD1
V gene: TRBV28
clone size: medium-sized
J gene: TRBJ2-7
CDR3 protein: ASSPTGATSYEQY

D gene: -
V gene: TRBV7-2
clone size: medium-sized
J gene: TRBJ2-7
CDR3 protein: ASSLDRERMSYEQY

D gene: -
V gene: TRBV7-2
clone size: medium-sized
J gene: TRBJ1-1
CDR3 protein: ASSLMLGNTEAF

D gene: -
V gene: TRBV21-1
clone size: medium-sized
J gene: TRBJ1-1
CDR3 protein: ASSNPSRVRGDDTEAF

D gene: -
V gene: TRBV19
clone size: -
J gene: TRBJ1-1
CDR3 protein: ATRGIMNTEAF

D gene: TRBD2
V gene: TRBV20-1
clone size: medium-sized
J gene: TRBJ2-1
CDR3 protein: SAPRPDAGGQF

D gene: TRBD1
V gene: TRBV19
clone size: few
J gene: TRBJ1-2
CDR3 protein: ASSTTWDRGFGYT

D gene: -
V gene: TRBV7-6
clone size: -
J gene: TRBJ1-1
CDR3 protein: ASSLTFSTEAF

D gene: TRBD1
V gene: TRBV6-5
clone size: medium-sized
J gene: TRBJ2-5
CDR3 protein: ASSYRGYRGPRRYPQETQY

D gene: TRBD1
V gene: TRBV5-5
clone size: once
J gene: TRBJ2-7
CDR3 protein: ASSNEWGQTYEQY

D gene: -
V gene: TRBV20-1
clone size: medium-sized
J gene: TRBJ1-5
CDR3 protein: SALPKDSFYNQPQH

D gene: -
V gene: TRBV4-1
clone size: medium-sized
J gene: TRBJ1-2
CDR3 protein: ASSQTLTSIYGYT

D gene: -
V gene: TRBV7-2
clone size: medium-sized
J gene: TRBJ1-5
CDR3 protein: ASSSWGPSNQPQH